This passage covers 15 T cell receptor beta chains from one sample sequenced in a study of glioma-infiltrating T cells (dated by TCRdb to about 2016). Sequencing used an Illumina MiSeq. TCR alpha and beta CDR3 regions were amplified with the iRepertoire nested amplicon-rescue multiplex PCR (arm-PCR) platform from RNA. Using fastp trimming at Q25 and MiXCR clonotype assembly, TCRdb reanalyzed the public sequencing data and kept in-frame beta chains. Each entry merges the rows of one CDR3 protein and shows their most common DNA and genes. The sample table lists 300,000 to 450,000 distinct CDR3 sequences, roughly two fifths of them with a count of one. The ten largest clonotypes hold around 11% of the sample. The source material was glioma tissue, nonneoplastic brain tissue, or PBMCs (not recorded which). These receptors came from a human donor with low-grade glioma or glioblastoma, undergoing nonglioma brain surgery, or in good health (not recorded which).

In the case of this clonotype: Just one base apart from a much larger clone, this may be a read error. The chain carries TRBV20-1 and TRBJ1-1, with a tentative D call TRBD1 (6 bases). This CDR3 spans 13 amino acids. Germline V gene sequence: CDR1 DFQATT, CDR2 SNEGSKA (reference sequence). The V end was cut by 3 bases, the J end by 3 bases, with 11 bases between. The CDR3 protein is CSASMDRYTEAFF. For the CDR3, the DNA is TGCAGTGCTAGTATGGACAGATACACTGAAGCTTTCTTT.

About this clonotype: Given a much more abundant clone one base away, this may be a read error. The CDR3 coding sequence is TGCGCCAGCAGCCAAGATCCTCGGGGGGGAGGAGGCAACGAGCAGTACTTC. Translating gives CASSQDPRGGGGNEQYF. The gene calls are TRBV4-3 and TRBJ2-7; 8 bases match TRBD2. Germline values: CDR1 LGHNA, CDR2 YSLEER. This CDR3 has 17 residues. With V trimmed by 0 bases and J by 5 bases, 12 bases remained unmatched.

There are a few counts of this clonotype. The gene calls are TRBV4-2 and TRBJ2-7; D may correspond to TRBD1 or TRBD2 (6 bases each). Trimming took off 1 base at V and 3 bases at J, with 22 bases between the two ends. Per the germline V gene, CDR1 is LGHNA and CDR2 is YNFKEQ. The CDR3 has 18 amino acids. The CDR3 bases are TGTGCCAGCAGCCAAGGACAGGTTGGGCTAGCGAGAAGCTACGAGCAGTACTTC. Translation gives CASSQGQVGLARSYEQYF.

This clonotype was observed a few times. V is TRBV28 and J is TRBJ2-1; no clear D. CDR3 length: 13 amino acids. Germline V gene lookup returns CDR1 MDHEN and CDR2 SYDVKM. The V gene lost 7 bases and the J gene lost 2 bases, with 9 bases spanning the gap. CDR3 nucleotides: TGTGCCAGCACCAAGGCGACCTACAATGAGCAGTTCTTC. It yields the protein CASTKATYNEQFF.

V usage is TRBV28 and J usage is TRBJ2-7, with unresolved D. V shed 9 bases and J shed 2 bases, with 20 bases lying between them. This CDR3 spans 15 amino acids. The germline V gene encodes CDR1 MDHEN and CDR2 SYDVKM. This CDR3 is CASRTPGSWAYEQYF. The CDR3 DNA follows: TGTGCCAGTCGCACCCCGGGTAGCTGGGCCTACGAGCAGTACTTC.

Details on this clonotype: Lacking the conserved final phenylalanine or tryptophan, this CDR3 likely reflects a read error. This chain links TRBV27 with TRBJ2-1; no clear D. The germline gives CDR1 MNHEY, CDR2 SMNVEV (reference sequence). The CDR3 consists of 13 residues. The CDR3 DNA reads as TGTGCCATCAGTGGAAGCAGCTACAATGAGCAGTTCCTC. It is translated as CAISGSSYNEQFL.

The chain combines TRBV7-2 with TRBJ2-1; 7 bases align to TRBD2. Looked up from germline, CDR1 is SGHTA and CDR2 is FQGNSA. The trim removed 2 bases at V and 6 bases at J, leaving 7 bases unmatched. The CDR3 contains 15 residues. CDR3 region: CASSLWGGGLNEQFF. The CDR3 region has the DNA TGTGCCAGCAGCTTATGGGGGGGAGGGCTCAATGAGCAGTTCTTC.

This clonotype was detected ten times or more. J is TRBJ1-2 and V is TRBV20-1, with 9 bases lining up with TRBD1. Germline CDR1 is DFQATT and CDR2 is SNEGSKA (reference sequence). The CDR3 totals 14 residues. V lost 5 bases to trimming and J lost 2 bases; unmatched junction nucleotides: 6. The CDR3 DNA follows: TGCAGTGCTTACACAGGGGGCGCAAACTATGGCTACACCTTC. Its translation is CSAYTGGANYGYTF.

The chain joins TRBV7-2 to TRBJ2-7, with 7 bases aligning to TRBD2. Looked up from germline, CDR1 is SGHTA and CDR2 is FQGNSA. The junction had 12 bases not matched to a gene; V was cut back by 5 bases and J by 5 bases. The CDR3 totals 15 residues. CDR3 sequence (DNA): TGTGCCAGCAGCGCAACCGGGTCCCGGGGGGACGAGCAGTACTTC. Translated: CASSATGSRGDEQYF.

The genes are TRBV28 and TRBJ2-3; 14 nucleotides agree with TRBD2. Trimming cost V 5 bases and J 4 bases; bases outside gene matches: 8. This CDR3 spans 17 amino acids. CDR1 MDHEN and CDR2 SYDVKM come from the germline V gene. CDR3 sequence reads: CASSGTSGSFIPDTQYF. CDR3 DNA: TGTGCCAGCAGTGGGACTAGCGGGAGTTTTATCCCAGATACGCAGTATTTT.

To note about this clonotype: A read error may be the cause here, since a much bigger clone is one base away. This rearrangement joins TRBV27 to TRBJ1-6; no clear D. The CDR3 has 14 residues. Per germline, CDR1 MNHEY and CDR2 SMNVEV (reference sequence). V was cut by 7 bases and J by 5 bases, with 12 bases left in between. The chain's CDR3 is CASTIGTDNSPLHF. CDR3 DNA sequence: TGTGCCAGCACTATTGGCACGGATAATTCACCCCTCCACTTT.

J is TRBJ1-4 and V is TRBV28, with D hard to call. CDR3 length equals 17 residues. Looked up from germline, CDR1 is MDHEN and CDR2 is SYDVKM. V lost 3 bases, J lost 1 base, and 15 bases lay in between. CDR3 DNA sequence: TGTGCCAGCAGTTTCCCCCGGGATCGAAGAACTAATGAAAAACTGTTTTTT. Its translation: CASSFPRDRRTNEKLFF. Together with reference TRBV28 and TRBJ1-4, the CDR3 gives the full variable domain: DVKVTQSSRYLVKRTGEKVFLECVQDMDHENMFWYRQDPGLGLRLIYFSYDVKMKEKGDIPEGYSVSREKKERFSLILESASTNQTSMYLCASSFPRDRRTNEKLFFGSGTQLSVL.

This clonotype has at least ten counts. The CDR3 reads CASSSLPGNPPTEQFF. In DNA, the CDR3 is TGTGCCAGCAGTTCCCTCCCGGGGAACCCCCCCACTGAGCAGTTCTTC. This chain connects TRBV6-2 or TRBV6-3 to TRBJ2-1; tentative D call: TRBD2 (5 bases). The CDR3 consists of 16 residues. Germline V CDR1 and CDR2: MNHEY, SVGEGT. Trimming left V 4 bases short and J 9 bases short, with 22 bases between.

This clonotype occurred a few times. This sequence joins TRBV29-1 and TRBJ1-2; unclear D gene. V lost 2 bases and J 8 bases, leaving 18 bases between the germline ends. The CDR3 totals 14 residues. Per germline, CDR1 SQVTM and CDR2 ANQGSEA. CDR3 protein: CSVELKLGSFGYTF. The DNA of the CDR3 is TGCAGCGTTGAATTAAAGCTGGGGTCATTCGGCTACACCTTC.

The chain joins TRBV7-3 to TRBJ2-2; 9 nucleotides align to TRBD1. Germline V gene sequence: CDR1 SGHTA, CDR2 FQGTGA. This CDR3 is built from 16 residues. Unmatched junction bases numbered 4, after V lost 4 bases and J lost 1 base. The CDR3 nucleotides are TGTGCCAGCAGCTCTTACAGGGGGCGGAACACCGGGGAGCTGTTTTTT. Translation gives CASSSYRGRNTGELFF.